This entry lists 14 T cell receptor beta chains sequenced from one sample in a study of T cell responses to AZD1222 COVID-19 vaccine. The method was immunoSEQ multiplex PCR; TCRdb's version includes in-frame clones alone and lacks a portion of them. The table lists around 69,000 clones, over 80% of them singletons. The sample here was peripheral blood, taken on day 0 of AZD1222 vaccination. The receptor source for this set is an adult in good health.

The CDR3 DNA reads as TGTGCCAGCAGTTGGGACAGGAGAACCTACGAGCAGTACTTC. It encodes CASSWDRRTYEQYF. The chain has TRBV6-2 or TRBV6-3 and TRBJ2-7; 8 bases are shared with TRBD1. V lost 4 bases, J lost 2 bases, and 4 bases stayed unmatched. The germline CDR1 and CDR2 sequences are MNHEY and SVGEGT. The CDR3 runs 14 residues.

J is TRBJ2-1 and V is TRBV12-5; the match to TRBD2 covers 9 bases. CDR1 is LGHNT, CDR2 FRNRAP, per germline. CDR3 length equals 17 residues. With 0 bases clipped from V and 0 bases from J, the junction kept 3 bases outside the gene matches. The CDR3 DNA sequence: TGTGCTAGTGGTTTGGTCCTAGCGGGGACCTCCTACAATGAGCAGTTCTTC. It codes for CASGLVLAGTSYNEQFF.

This rearrangement joins TRBV6-6 to TRBJ1-1, with D possibly TRBD1 on 5 matching bases. Germline CDR1 MNHNY, CDR2 SVGAGI (reference sequence). V was pared by 2 bases and J by 9 bases, with 19 bases between. CDR3 length equals 15 residues. CDR3 loop: CASSYDHRGAPKAFF. In DNA, the CDR3 is TGTGCCAGCAGTTACGATCATAGGGGAGCGCCAAAAGCTTTCTTT.

The CDR3 DNA reads TGTGCCAGCAGTTACTCGTTTAGCGGGGGGGCCGATACGCAGTATTTT. Its translation is CASSYSFSGGADTQYF. V gene TRBV6-5 combines with J gene TRBJ2-3; 11 positions agree with TRBD2. The CDR3 sequence is 16 residues long. Germline CDR1 MNHEY, CDR2 SVGAGI. With 0 bases clipped from V and 6 bases from J, the junction kept 5 bases outside the gene matches.

The J gene is TRBJ1-1, the V gene TRBV25-1; the match to TRBD1 covers 7 bases. CDR3 length: 13 residues. Trimming took 4 bases from V and 6 from J; bases not matched to a gene: 5. From germline, CDR1 is MGHDK and CDR2 SYGVNS. CDR3 nucleotide sequence: TGTGCCAGCAGTGGACAGGGTAGGGCTGAAGCTTTCTTT. Protein sequence: CASSGQGRAEAFF.

The chain has TRBV5-8 and TRBJ2-5; 9 positions match TRBD2. The CDR3 has 16 amino acids. Germline V lookup: CDR1 SGHTS, CDR2 YDEGEE. The V and J ends lost 0 bases and 5 bases, in that order; junction bases with no gene match: 8. CDR3 protein: CASSLARGGREETQYF. In DNA form, the CDR3 reads TGTGCCAGCAGCTTGGCGCGGGGGGGCCGGGAGGAGACCCAGTACTTC. Full variable domain (remainder filled in from reference TRBV5-8 and TRBJ2-5): EAGVTQSPTHLIKTRGQQATLRCSPISGHTSVYWYQQALGLGLQFLLWYDEGEERNRGNFPPRFSGRQFPNYSSELNVNALELEDSALYLCASSLARGGREETQYFGPGTRLLVL.

The V call is TRBV12-5, the J call TRBJ2-3; 12 bases map to TRBD1. The CDR3 covers 15 residues. Unmatched junction bases numbered 7, after V lost 7 bases and J lost 5 bases. Germline V gene lookup returns CDR1 LGHNT and CDR2 FRNRAP. The CDR3 coding sequence is TGTGCTAGTGCCCCCCGGGACAGGGGGCAAGATACGCAGTATTTT. Its protein is CASAPRDRGQDTQYF.

This chain connects TRBV30 to TRBJ2-3; no definite D call. This CDR3 spans 14 amino acids. CDR1 is GTSNPN, CDR2 SVGIG, per germline (reference sequence). Trimming stripped 5 bases from V and 3 bases from J, with 15 bases between. This chain's CDR3 is CAWSTIFGTDTQYF. The CDR3 nucleotides read TGTGCCTGGTCGACAATTTTTGGAACAGATACGCAGTATTTT. Drawing the rest from reference TRBV30 and TRBJ2-3, the complete variable domain is SQTIHQWPATLVQPVGSPLSLECTVEGTSNPNLYWYRQAAGRGLQLLFYSVGIGQISSEVPQNLSASRPQDRQFILSSKKLLLSDSGFYLCAWSTIFGTDTQYFGPGTRLTVL.

The chain joins TRBV27 to TRBJ2-5; D may be TRBD1 (5 bases). Between the trimmed V and J ends, which lost 4 bases and 5 bases, there was a span of 14 bases. Germline-derived CDR1 and CDR2 are MNHEY and SMNVEV (reference sequence). The length of the CDR3 is 14 residues. CDR3: CASSSWGFGETQYF. The CDR3 DNA follows: TGTGCCAGCAGTTCCTGGGGCTTTGGGGAGACCCAGTACTTC.

This chain joins TRBV7-7 and TRBJ1-6; the D is unclear. The CDR3 has 13 residues. Germline CDR1 SSHAT, CDR2 FNYEAQ (reference sequence). V was shortened by 1 base and J by 10 bases, with 8 bases between the two germline ends. In nucleotides, the CDR3 is TGTGCCAGCAGCTTAGAGGTCGAGTCACCCCTCCACTTT. This codes for CASSLEVESPLHF.

The J gene is TRBJ2-7, the V gene TRBV5-4, with TRBD2 matching 7 bases. J was trimmed by 12 bases and V by 3 bases; bases with no gene match: 12. The CDR3 spans 13 residues. Germline CDR1 SGHNT, CDR2 YYREEE (reference sequence). CDR3 DNA: TGTGCCAGCAGCTACGATTCCTTGGGGGGGAGGTACTTC. This gives the protein CASSYDSLGGRYF.

This clone showed up just a few times. The V call is TRBV10-3, the J call TRBJ1-2, with 7 bases matching TRBD1. This CDR3 is 14 amino acids long. After removal of 3 bases from V and 3 bases from J, the junction contained 4 bases not matched to a gene. Germline CDR1 ENHRY, CDR2 SYGVKD. CDR3 sequence reads: CAISEGGWDYGYTF. The CDR3 nucleotides read TGTGCCATCAGTGAAGGGGGCTGGGACTATGGCTACACCTTC.

The chain couples TRBV5-8 to TRBJ2-7, with D tentatively TRBD1 (7 bases). This CDR3 region has 14 residues. V was trimmed by 3 bases and J by 6 bases, leaving 16 bases between them. Germline V gives CDR1 SGHTS, CDR2 YDEGEE. The CDR3 sequence is CASSSPRQGGEQYF. CDR3 coding DNA: TGTGCCAGCAGCTCTCCTAGGCAGGGGGGCGAGCAGTACTTC. Full variable domain (outside the CDR3, taken from reference TRBV5-8 and TRBJ2-7): EAGVTQSPTHLIKTRGQQATLRCSPISGHTSVYWYQQALGLGLQFLLWYDEGEERNRGNFPPRFSGRQFPNYSSELNVNALELEDSALYLCASSSPRQGGEQYFGPGTRLTVT.

The V call is TRBV7-9, the J call TRBJ1-6, with D perhaps matching TRBD1 (6 bases). Trimming removed 5 bases from V and 7 bases from J, with 12 bases in between. The germline V gene encodes CDR1 SEHNR and CDR2 FQNEAQ (reference sequence). There are 14 residues in the CDR3. For the CDR3, the DNA is TGTGCCAGCAGCCGACAGGCGTCCAATTCACCCCTCCACTTT. As protein: CASSRQASNSPLHF. The whole variable domain, remainder taken from reference TRBV7-9 and TRBJ1-6, is DTGVSQNPRHKITKRGQNVTFRCDPISEHNRLYWYRQTLGQGPEFLTYFQNEAQLEKSRLLSDRFSAERPKGSFSTLEIQRTEQGDSAMYLCASSRQASNSPLHFGNGTRLTVT.